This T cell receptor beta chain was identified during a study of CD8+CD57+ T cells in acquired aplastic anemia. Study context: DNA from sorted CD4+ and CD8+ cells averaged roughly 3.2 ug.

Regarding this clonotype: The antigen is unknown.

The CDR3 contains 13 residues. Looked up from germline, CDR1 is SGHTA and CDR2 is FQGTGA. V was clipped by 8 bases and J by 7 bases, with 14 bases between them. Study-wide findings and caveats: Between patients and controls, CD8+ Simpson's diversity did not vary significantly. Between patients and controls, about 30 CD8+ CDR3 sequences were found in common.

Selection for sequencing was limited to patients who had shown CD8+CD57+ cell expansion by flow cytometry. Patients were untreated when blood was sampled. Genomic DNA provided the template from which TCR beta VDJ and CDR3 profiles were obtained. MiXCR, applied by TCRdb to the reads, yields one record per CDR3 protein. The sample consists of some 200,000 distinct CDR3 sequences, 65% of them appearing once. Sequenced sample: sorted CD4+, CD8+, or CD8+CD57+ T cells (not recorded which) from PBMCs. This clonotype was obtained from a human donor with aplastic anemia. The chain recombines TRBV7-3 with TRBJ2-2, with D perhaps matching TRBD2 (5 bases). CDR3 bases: TGTGCCAGCTCGGACTCGCCAGGCGGGGAGCTGTTTTTT. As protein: CASSDSPGGELFF. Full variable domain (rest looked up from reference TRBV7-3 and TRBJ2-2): GAGVSQTPSNKVTEKGKYVELRCDPISGHTALYWYRQSLGQGPEFLIYFQGTGAADDSGLPNDRFFAVRPEGSVSTLKIQRTERGDSAVYLCASSDSPGGELFFGEGSRLTVL.